One and the same sample provided the 20 T cell receptor beta chains below, sequenced in a study of cytomegalovirus exposure and HLA in healthy donors. A multiplex PCR was run with 60 Vbeta primers and 13 Jbeta primers. The table came from immunoSEQ multiplex PCR; TCRdb's copy has only in-frame clones and leaves some out. The sample has about 97,000 clones, approximately 73% seen once. The sequenced sample consisted of PBMCs. All receptors derive from a man between 35 and 55 years old in good health and CMV-seronegative.

This clone was observed a single time. The chain combines TRBV5-1 with TRBJ2-3; TRBD2 agrees at 10 bases. CDR1 and CDR2 from the germline V gene are SGHRS and YFSETQ. The CDR3 is made up of 17 amino acids. Losses at the gene ends were 2 bases for V and 5 bases for J; bases not matched to a gene: 11. In DNA, the CDR3 is TGCGCCAGCAGCTTATTTGCTAGCGGGGGATTTGGAGATACGCAGTATTTT. It is translated as CASSLFASGGFGDTQYF.

The chain carries TRBV19 and TRBJ2-7; 9 bases fit TRBD1. Germline V gene lookup returns CDR1 LNHDA and CDR2 SQIVND (reference sequence). This CDR3 contains 15 residues. The ends lost 6 bases at V and 0 bases at J; junction bases unmatched: 6. The CDR3 region is CASSWGTGSSYEQYF. The CDR3 DNA reads as TGTGCCAGTAGCTGGGGGACAGGGAGCTCCTACGAGCAGTACTTC.

The chain links TRBV7-2 to TRBJ2-7; 9 bases fit TRBD2. Germline CDR1 SGHTA, CDR2 FQGNSA. The junction had 12 bases not matched to a gene; V was cut back by 9 bases and J by 3 bases. The CDR3 is 15 residues long. The CDR3 DNA reads as TGTGCCAGTATGCGGGAGGGATCCCCTTTCTACGAGCAGTACTTC. This gives the protein CASMREGSPFYEQYF.

V and J are TRBV19 and TRBJ2-7; TRBD1 is a possible D gene (6 bases). This CDR3 has 17 amino acids. Germline V gene lookup returns CDR1 LNHDA and CDR2 SQIVND (reference sequence). The V gene lost 4 bases and the J gene lost 9 bases, with 28 bases spanning the gap. The DNA of the CDR3 is TGTGCCAGTAGTACCCTGGACAGCGCGTCTCTTTTGATGGGGCAGTACTTC. The encoded protein is CASSTLDSASLLMGQYF.

The chain has TRBV30 and TRBJ2-7; 9 bases are shared with TRBD1. Losses at the gene ends were 1 base for V and 2 bases for J; bases not matched to a gene: 12. This CDR3 has 17 amino acids. Germline V gene data show CDR1 as GTSNPN and CDR2 as SVGIG (reference sequence). In DNA form, the CDR3 reads TGTGCCTGGAGTGGGGGACAGGGAAAGAAAGGGGCCTACGAGCAGTACTTC. Protein: CAWSGGQGKKGAYEQYF.

The V and J genes are TRBV27 and TRBJ1-5; TRBD1 is a possible D gene (5 bases). The germline V gene encodes CDR1 MNHEY and CDR2 SMNVEV (reference sequence). V was shortened by 7 bases and J by 0 bases, with 10 bases between the two germline ends. The CDR3 is 14 residues long. CDR3 sequence reads: CASKDTHSNQPQHF. In DNA form, the CDR3 reads TGTGCCAGCAAGGACACCCATAGCAATCAGCCCCAGCATTTT.

This chain joins TRBV19 and TRBJ2-7, with D uncertain. There are 14 residues in the CDR3. Germline lookup yields CDR1 LNHDA and CDR2 SQIVND (reference sequence). The ends were cut back, 5 bases at V and 4 bases at J, with 15 bases in the middle. CDR3 region: CASSPTVNWYEQYF. CDR3 DNA: TGTGCCAGTAGTCCCACCGTTAACTGGTACGAGCAGTACTTC.

This clone has only a few counts. The rearrangement uses TRBV4-1 and TRBJ2-5; possibly TRBD1 for D (6 bases). Per the germline V gene, CDR1 is MGHRA and CDR2 is YSYEKL. V was shortened by 6 bases and J by 4 bases, with 15 bases between the two germline ends. The CDR3 spans 14 residues. CDR3 region: CASSNREFLETQYF. The CDR3 nucleotides are TGCGCCAGCAGTAACAGGGAATTTTTAGAGACCCAGTACTTC.

The chain is built from TRBV5-4 and TRBJ2-4; D is ambiguous. This CDR3 has 14 residues. Deletions cut 4 bases from V and 0 bases from J, with 8 bases between. Germline-derived CDR1 and CDR2 are SGHNT and YYREEE (reference sequence). The CDR3: CASSLSLAKNIQYF. For the CDR3, the DNA is TGTGCCAGCAGCCTCAGTCTAGCCAAAAACATTCAGTACTTC. Filled out from reference TRBV5-4 and TRBJ2-4, the complete variable domain reads ETGVTQSPTHLIKTRGQQVTLRCSSQSGHNTVSWYQQALGQGPQFIFQYYREEENGRGNFPPRFSGLQFPNYSSELNVNALELDDSALYLCASSLSLAKNIQYFGAGTRLSVL.

The chain combines TRBV7-8 with TRBJ2-1, with D possibly matching TRBD2 (5 bases). This CDR3 has 16 amino acids. Germline loops: CDR1 SGHVS, CDR2 FQNEAQ. The V gene lost 9 bases and the J gene lost 3 bases, with 21 bases spanning the gap. This CDR3 is CASTRLPRQVYNEQFF. The DNA for the CDR3 is TGTGCCAGTACTAGGCTACCGCGCCAAGTCTACAATGAGCAGTTCTTC.

CDR3 amino acids: CASSPGLVPSYEQYF. The CDR3 bases are TGTGCCAGCAGCCCGGGACTAGTTCCGTCCTACGAGCAGTACTTC. V is TRBV5-4 and J is TRBJ2-7; 8 bases are shared with TRBD2. This CDR3 region has 15 residues. The V segment lost 4 bases and the J segment 1 base; nucleotides outside the gene matches: 7. Germline CDR1 is SGHNT and CDR2 is YYREEE (reference sequence).

The chain is built from TRBV7-2 and TRBJ2-3; D remains unclear. Germline V gene data show CDR1 as SGHTA and CDR2 as FQGNSA. V was cut by 2 bases and J by 4 bases, with 4 bases left in between. CDR3 length: 12 residues. The CDR3 reads CASSLYSDTQYF. DNA for the CDR3: TGTGCCAGCAGCTTATATTCAGATACGCAGTATTTT.

In this sample, this clone turned up a few times. The V and J genes are TRBV4-1 and TRBJ1-5; a possible D gene is TRBD1 (6 bases). The germline gives CDR1 MGHRA, CDR2 YSYEKL. V lost 1 base and J 6 bases, leaving 13 bases between the germline ends. The CDR3 is 15 residues long. The CDR3 here is CASSQVSGEVQPQHF. In DNA form, the CDR3 reads TGCGCCAGCAGCCAAGTGTCAGGGGAAGTTCAGCCCCAGCATTTT.

The chain employs TRBV27 and TRBJ2-1; 14 positions agree with TRBD2. The CDR3 sequence is 19 residues long. V was pared by 5 bases and J by 6 bases, with 15 bases of the junction left unmatched. Germline CDR1 reads MNHEY; CDR2 reads SMNVEV (reference sequence). DNA of the CDR3: TGTGCCAGCAGTCCCTTGGGACTAGCGGGGGTCCGCGTCCCCAATGAGCAGTTCTTC. Protein product: CASSPLGLAGVRVPNEQFF.

The chain recombines TRBV19 with TRBJ2-5; 8 bases fit TRBD1. Germline CDR1 and CDR2: LNHDA and SQIVND (reference sequence). The CDR3 is 17 amino acids. V trimming: 1 base; J trimming: 1 base; junction bases outside the gene matches: 8. CDR3 protein: CASSIGGAGGFQETQYF. The CDR3 nucleotides are TGTGCCAGTAGTATAGGGGGGGCAGGGGGCTTCCAAGAGACCCAGTACTTC.

The table lists this clone with a few counts. The chain combines TRBV27 with TRBJ1-1; no firm D call. The CDR3 contains 12 residues. Trimming removed 3 bases at V and 7 bases at J, with 9 bases between. The germline V gene encodes CDR1 MNHEY and CDR2 SMNVEV (reference sequence). For the CDR3, the DNA is TGTGCCAGCAGTTTTCGGGGTGATGAAGCTTTCTTT. It codes for CASSFRGDEAFF.

The chain carries TRBV6-6 and TRBJ1-2; TRBD1 might be the D (5 bases). V dropped 4 bases and J dropped 3 bases, with 12 bases sitting between them. The CDR3 has 14 amino acids. Germline V gives CDR1 MNHNY, CDR2 SVGAGI (reference sequence). In DNA form, the CDR3 reads TGTGCCAGCAGTTCAGACAGTTACGACTATGGCTACACCTTC. Residues: CASSSDSYDYGYTF.

V is TRBV29-1 and J is TRBJ2-1, with TRBD1 identical over 11 bases. With 7 bases clipped from V and 9 bases from J, the junction kept 11 bases outside the gene matches. CDR3 length: 14 amino acids. The germline gives CDR1 SQVTM, CDR2 ANQGSEA. The CDR3, as DNA: TGCAGCGCCGAGGACAGGGGGCTGAATGGTGAGCAGTTCTTC. This gives the protein CSAEDRGLNGEQFF.

This chain joins TRBV7-9 and TRBJ1-3; no firm D call. V lost 5 bases to trimming and J lost 0 bases, with 11 bases between them. Germline V gene sequence: CDR1 SEHNR, CDR2 FQNEAQ (reference sequence). The CDR3 loop spans 15 amino acids. CDR3 sequence reads: CASSPWRASGNTIYF. CDR3 DNA sequence: TGTGCCAGCAGCCCCTGGAGGGCCTCTGGAAACACCATATATTTT.

The chain recombines TRBV5-4 with TRBJ2-1; TRBD2 agrees at 14 bases. The V and J ends lost 4 bases and 8 bases, in that order; junction bases with no gene match: 11. Germline assignment: CDR1 SGHNT and CDR2 YYREEE (reference sequence). This CDR3 spans 17 amino acids. As DNA, the CDR3 is TGTGCCAGCAGCGCCGGGACTAGCGGGAGACTTTCGGATGAGCAGTTCTTC. Its protein is CASSAGTSGRLSDEQFF.